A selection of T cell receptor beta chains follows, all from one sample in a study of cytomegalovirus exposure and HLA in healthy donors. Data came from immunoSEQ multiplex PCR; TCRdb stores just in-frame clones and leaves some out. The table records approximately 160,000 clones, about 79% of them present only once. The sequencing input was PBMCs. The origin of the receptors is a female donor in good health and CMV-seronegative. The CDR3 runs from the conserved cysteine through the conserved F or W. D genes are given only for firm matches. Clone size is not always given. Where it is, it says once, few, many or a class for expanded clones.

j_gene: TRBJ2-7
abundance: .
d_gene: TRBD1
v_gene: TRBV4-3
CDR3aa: CASSRKGTTGGHEQYF
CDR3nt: TGCGCCAGCAGCCGAAAAGGGACTACAGGGGGCCACGAGCAGTACTTC

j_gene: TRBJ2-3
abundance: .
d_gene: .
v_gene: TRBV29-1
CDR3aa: CSVDLHSTDTQYF
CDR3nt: TGCAGCGTTGATTTGCACTCCACAGATACGCAGTATTTT

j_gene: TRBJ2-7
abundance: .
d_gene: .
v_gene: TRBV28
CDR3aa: CASINGGAGVDGQYF
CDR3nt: TGTGCCAGCATAAATGGCGGGGCTGGGGTGGACGGGCAGTACTTC

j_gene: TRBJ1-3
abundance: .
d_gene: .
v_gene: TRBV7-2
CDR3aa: CASSSFSGNTIYF
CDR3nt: TGTGCCAGCAGCTCGTTCTCTGGAAACACCATATATTTT

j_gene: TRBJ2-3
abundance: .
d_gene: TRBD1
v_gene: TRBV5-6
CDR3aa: CASSRTGQLSTDTQYF
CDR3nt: TGTGCCAGCAGCAGGACAGGCCAACTAAGCACAGATACGCAGTATTTT

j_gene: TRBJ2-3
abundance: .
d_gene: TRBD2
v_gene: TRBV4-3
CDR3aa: CASSPTGTSGRMADTQYF
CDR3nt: TGCGCCAGCAGCCCGACAGGGACTAGCGGGAGGATGGCAGATACGCAGTATTTT

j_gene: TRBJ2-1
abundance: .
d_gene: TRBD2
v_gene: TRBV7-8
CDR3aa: CASSLVGGGPNEQFF
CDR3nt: TGTGCCAGCAGCTTAGTGGGGGGGGGTCCCAATGAGCAGTTCTTC

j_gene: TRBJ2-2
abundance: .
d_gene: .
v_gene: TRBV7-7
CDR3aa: CASRRGTGELFF
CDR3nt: TGTGCTAGCAGACGGGGCACCGGGGAGCTGTTTTTT

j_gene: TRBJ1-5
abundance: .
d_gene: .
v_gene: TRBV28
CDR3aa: CASTGSGPVRQHF
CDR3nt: TGTGCCAGCACTGGTTCCGGTCCGGTCCGACAGCATTTT

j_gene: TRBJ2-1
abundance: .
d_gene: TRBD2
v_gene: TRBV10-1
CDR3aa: CASTGLVFNEQFF
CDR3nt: TGCGCCAGCACGGGACTAGTCTTCAATGAGCAGTTCTTC

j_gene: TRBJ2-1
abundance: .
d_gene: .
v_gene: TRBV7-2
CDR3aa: CASSPEPPTSFGEQFF
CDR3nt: TGTGCCAGCAGCCCAGAGCCCCCGACTAGTTTCGGTGAGCAGTTCTTC

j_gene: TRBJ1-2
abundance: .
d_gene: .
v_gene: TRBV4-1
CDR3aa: CASSQGFRQSFDGYTF
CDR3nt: TGCGCCAGCAGCCAAGGATTCCGACAGTCATTCGATGGCTACACCTTC

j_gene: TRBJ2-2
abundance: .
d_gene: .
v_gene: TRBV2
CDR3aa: CASSGTGWGELFF
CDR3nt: TGTGCCAGCAGTGGAACAGGGTGGGGGGAGCTGTTTTTT

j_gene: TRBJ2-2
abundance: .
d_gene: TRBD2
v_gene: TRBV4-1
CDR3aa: CASSLMTSGRNTGELFF
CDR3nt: TGCGCCAGCAGCCTTATGACTAGCGGGAGGAACACCGGGGAGCTGTTTTTT

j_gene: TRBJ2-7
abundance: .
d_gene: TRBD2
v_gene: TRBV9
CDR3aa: CASSVAGGPYEQYF
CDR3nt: TGTGCCAGCAGCGTAGCGGGGGGGCCGTACGAGCAGTACTTC

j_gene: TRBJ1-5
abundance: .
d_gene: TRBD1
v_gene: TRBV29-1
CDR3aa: CSARTTGINQPQHF
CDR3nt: TGCAGCGCCCGAACGACAGGGATAAATCAGCCCCAGCATTTT

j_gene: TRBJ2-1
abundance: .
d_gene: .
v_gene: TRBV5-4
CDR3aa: CASSLDWVAKQFF
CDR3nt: TGTGCCAGCAGCTTAGACTGGGTGGCGAAGCAGTTCTTC

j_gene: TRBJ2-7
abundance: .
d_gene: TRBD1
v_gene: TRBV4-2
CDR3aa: CASSQEFRLGTASSYEQYF
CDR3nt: TGTGCCAGCAGCCAAGAATTCCGTTTAGGGACAGCGAGCTCCTACGAGCAGTACTTC

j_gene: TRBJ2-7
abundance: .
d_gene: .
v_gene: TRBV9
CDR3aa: CASSPGVTYEQYF
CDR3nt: TGTGCCAGCAGCCCCGGGGTTACCTACGAGCAGTACTTC

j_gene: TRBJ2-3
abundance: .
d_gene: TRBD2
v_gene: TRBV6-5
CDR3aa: CASRNSGEDTQYF
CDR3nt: TGTGCCAGCAGGAACAGCGGGGAAGATACGCAGTATTTT

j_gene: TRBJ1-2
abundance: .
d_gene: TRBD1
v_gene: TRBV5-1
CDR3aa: CASSSGTGGGYTF
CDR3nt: TGCGCCAGCAGCTCGGGGACAGGAGGAGGCTACACCTTC

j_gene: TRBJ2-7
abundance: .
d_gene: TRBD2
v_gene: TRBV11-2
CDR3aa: CASSQAGGPRSYEQYF
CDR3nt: TGTGCCAGCAGCCAGGCGGGGGGCCCAAGATCCTACGAGCAGTACTTC

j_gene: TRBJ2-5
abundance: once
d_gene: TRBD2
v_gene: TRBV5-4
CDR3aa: CASSLGRYLAGGLQETQYF
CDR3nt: TGTGCCAGCAGCTTGGGGAGATATCTAGCGGGGGGGCTTCAAGAGACCCAGTACTTC

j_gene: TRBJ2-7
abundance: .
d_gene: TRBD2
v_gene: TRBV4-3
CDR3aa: CASSQRTGSGVSYEQYF
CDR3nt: TGCGCCAGCAGCCAACGAACCGGGAGCGGGGTCTCCTACGAGCAGTACTTC

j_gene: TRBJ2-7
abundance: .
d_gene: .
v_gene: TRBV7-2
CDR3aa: CASSRTVYEQYF
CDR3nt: TGTGCCAGCAGCCGTACAGTATACGAGCAGTACTTC

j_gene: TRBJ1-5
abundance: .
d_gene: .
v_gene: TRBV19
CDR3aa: CASSRQSNSNQPQHF
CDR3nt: TGTGCCAGTAGCCGACAGAGCAATAGCAATCAGCCCCAGCATTTT

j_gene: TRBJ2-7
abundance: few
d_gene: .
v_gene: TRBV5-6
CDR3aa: CASSFLQGTYEQYF
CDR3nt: TGTGCCAGCAGCTTTCTTCAGGGTACCTACGAGCAGTACTTC

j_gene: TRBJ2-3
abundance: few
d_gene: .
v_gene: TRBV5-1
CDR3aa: CASSFLQDTQYF
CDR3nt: TGCGCCAGCAGCTTTTTGCAGGATACGCAGTATTTT

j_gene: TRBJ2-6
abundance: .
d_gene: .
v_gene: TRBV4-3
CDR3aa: CASSTSQGSGANGLTF
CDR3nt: TGCGCCAGCAGTACCTCCCAGGGTTCTGGGGCCAACGGCCTGACTTTC

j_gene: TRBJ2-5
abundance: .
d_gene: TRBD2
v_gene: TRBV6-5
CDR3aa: CGCGGVQTQYF
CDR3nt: TGTGGTTGTGGGGGGGTGCAGACCCAGTACTTC

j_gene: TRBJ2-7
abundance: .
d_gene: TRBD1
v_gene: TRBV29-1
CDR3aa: CSVSPGQGSYEQYF
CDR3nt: TGCAGCGTTTCTCCGGGACAGGGATCCTACGAGCAGTACTTC

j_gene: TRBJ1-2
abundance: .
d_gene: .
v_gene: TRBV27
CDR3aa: CASKGLDYGYTF
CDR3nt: TGTGCCAGCAAGGGGTTGGACTATGGCTACACCTTC

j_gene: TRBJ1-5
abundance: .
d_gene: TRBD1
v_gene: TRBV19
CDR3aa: CASSPTGEQPQHF
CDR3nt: TGTGCCAGTAGCCCGACAGGGGAACAGCCCCAGCATTTT

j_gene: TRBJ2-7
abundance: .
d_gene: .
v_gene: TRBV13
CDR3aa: CASSPVLAVSSYEQYF
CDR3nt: TGTGCCAGCAGCCCAGTATTAGCGGTGAGCTCCTACGAGCAGTACTTC

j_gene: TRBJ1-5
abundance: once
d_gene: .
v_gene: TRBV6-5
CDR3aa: CASSYSRHQPQHF
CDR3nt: TGTGCCAGCAGTTACTCGCGGCATCAGCCCCAGCATTTT

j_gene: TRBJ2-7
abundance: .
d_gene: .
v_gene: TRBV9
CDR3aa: CASSAGLGLGAVDEQYF
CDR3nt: TGTGCCAGCAGCGCAGGTCTGGGACTGGGAGCAGTCGACGAGCAGTACTTC

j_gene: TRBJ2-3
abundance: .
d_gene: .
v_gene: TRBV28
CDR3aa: CASRSSTDTQYF
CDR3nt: TGTGCCAGCAGATCGAGCACAGATACGCAGTATTTT

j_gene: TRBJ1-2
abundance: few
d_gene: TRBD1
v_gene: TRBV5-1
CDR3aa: CASSLVLDRAVLTF
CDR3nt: TGCGCCAGCAGCTTGGTTCTGGACAGGGCAGTTCTCACCTTC

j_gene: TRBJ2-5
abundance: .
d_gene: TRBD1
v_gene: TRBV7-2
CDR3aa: CASSQGQAQETQYF
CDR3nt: TGTGCCAGCAGCCAAGGACAGGCGCAAGAGACCCAGTACTTC